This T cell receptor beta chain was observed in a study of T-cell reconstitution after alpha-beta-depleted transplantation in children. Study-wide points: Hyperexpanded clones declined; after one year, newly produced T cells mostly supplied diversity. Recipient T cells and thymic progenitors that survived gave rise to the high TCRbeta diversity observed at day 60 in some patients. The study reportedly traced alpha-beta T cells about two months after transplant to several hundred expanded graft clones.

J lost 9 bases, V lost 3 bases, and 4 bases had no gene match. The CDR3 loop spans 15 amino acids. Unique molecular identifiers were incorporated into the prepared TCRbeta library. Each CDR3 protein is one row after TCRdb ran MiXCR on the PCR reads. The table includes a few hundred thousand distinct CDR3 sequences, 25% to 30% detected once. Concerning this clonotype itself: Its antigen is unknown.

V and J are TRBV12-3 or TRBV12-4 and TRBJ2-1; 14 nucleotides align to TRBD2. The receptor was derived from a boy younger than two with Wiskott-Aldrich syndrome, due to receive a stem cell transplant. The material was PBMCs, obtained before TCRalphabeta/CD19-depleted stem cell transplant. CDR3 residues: CASSLTSGRAGEQFF. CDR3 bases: TGTGCCAGCAGTTTGACTAGCGGGAGGGCCGGTGAGCAGTTCTTC.